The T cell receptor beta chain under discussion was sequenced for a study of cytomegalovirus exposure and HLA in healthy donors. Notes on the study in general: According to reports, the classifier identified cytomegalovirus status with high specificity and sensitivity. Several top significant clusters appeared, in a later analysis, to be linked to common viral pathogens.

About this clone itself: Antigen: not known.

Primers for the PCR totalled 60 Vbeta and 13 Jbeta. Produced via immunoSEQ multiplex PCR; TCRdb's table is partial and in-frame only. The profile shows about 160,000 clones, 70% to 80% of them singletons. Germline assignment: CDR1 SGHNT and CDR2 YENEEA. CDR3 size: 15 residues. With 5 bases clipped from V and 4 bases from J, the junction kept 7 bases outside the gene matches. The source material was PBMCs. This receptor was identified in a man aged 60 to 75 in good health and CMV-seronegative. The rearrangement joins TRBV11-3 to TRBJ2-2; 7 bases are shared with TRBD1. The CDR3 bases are TGTGCCAGCAGCGACAACCCAGGGGGCACCGGGGAGCTGTTTTTT. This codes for CASSDNPGGTGELFF.